Included here is one TCR beta chain sequence, with context. Antigen specificity is unknown. This sample stems from a study of T cell repertoires in cytomegalovirus infection. Turning to the study itself: Public signatures in TCR beta pointed to CMV infection and matching HLA type. The study, taken as a whole, reports: Dominating the ex vivo response were TCR beta clonotypes that were CMV-specific and HLA-C-restricted.

Via MiXCR, TCRdb re-called the reads, giving one row per CDR3 protein. The sample includes about 190,000 distinct CDR3 sequences, under 30% of them seen just once. Sequenced material: PBMCs. The sequence was collected from a human donor in good health (CMV status not recorded). Some clones in this sample may be carry-over from other donors' samples.

The CDR3 DNA reads as TGTGCCAGCAGCTTAGATCATTCGGCTTCAGATACGCAGTATTTT. Protein sequence: CASSLDHSASDTQYF. This chain uses TRBV11-2 with TRBJ2-3; D is uncertain. This CDR3 comprises 15 residues. V was pared by 0 bases and J by 4 bases, with 11 bases between. Per the germline V gene, CDR1 is SGHAT and CDR2 is FQNNGV.